This TCR beta chain was identified during a study of radiation and T cells in renal cell carcinoma. General observations from the study: Top tumor clonotypes rose in blood 2 weeks post-radiation, then contracted.

The CDR3 has 13 amino acids. Germline V lookup: CDR1 SGHAT, CDR2 FQNNGV. The V gene lost 2 bases and the J gene lost 8 bases, with 10 bases spanning the gap. Points on this clone: Its antigen is not identified.

Stated time point: blood 4 weeks post-SBRT, at nephrectomy. Treatment denoted: 15 Gy SBRT to primary tumor, nephrectomy 4 weeks later. Nephrectomy followed 15 Gy stereotactic body radiation by 4 weeks. Radiation-treated patients gave blood at baseline, week 2 and week 4. Clones were sequenced by immunoSEQ multiplex PCR, and TCRdb holds only the in-frame ones, with some missing. The sample shows around 64,000 clones, 65% to 80% of them seen only once. This chain links TRBV11-2 with TRBJ2-1, with D unclear. The source is a man aged 55 to 69 with renal cell carcinoma. The sample in question was blood, obtained from a patient whose treatment included radiotherapy and nephrectomy. CDR3 DNA sequence: TGTGCCAGCAGCTTATGGGGTGGCGATGAGCAGTTCTTC. It is translated as CASSLWGGDEQFF.